This T cell receptor (beta chain) is drawn from a study of STAT5B mutations in CD4+ large granular lymphocyte leukemia. The study, taken as a whole, reports: CD4-sorted patient repertoires seemed more clonal than healthy CD4+ repertoires.

Trimming took 1 base from V and 5 from J, leaving 13 bases between them. The CDR3 extends over 15 amino acids. Germline V lookup: CDR1 SNHLY, CDR2 FYNNEI. Regarding this clone: Its antigen is unknown.

Assay used: immunoSEQ multiplex PCR; TCRdb lists only in-frame clones, some missing. This sample yields more than 45,000 clones, of which roughly 72% are seen a single time; 1.5% to 1.7% belongs to the top ten. Sequenced: CD4+ T cells from blood buffy coats. This rearrangement joins TRBV2 to TRBJ2-3; no clear D. This clonotype was obtained from a human donor in good health. CDR3 residues: CASSEGQSMGDTQYF. CDR3 in DNA: TGTGCCAGCAGTGAAGGGCAGTCGATGGGAGATACGCAGTATTTT.